What follows are 21 T cell receptor beta chains derived from one specimen sequenced in a study of blood T cells in healthy people across ages. Together with a sample-barcoded 5' primer, a J-beta primer mix was included in a second PCR lasting roughly 6 to 12 cycles. MiXCR, applied by TCRdb to the 5' RACE reads, yields one record per CDR3 protein. This sample has around 1,900,000 distinct CDR3 sequences, with roughly two fifths found just once. Sequences were obtained from blood. The receptors come from a human donor in good health.

This clonotype was found a few times. CDR3: CASSLGLSGTYGYTF. The DNA of the CDR3 is TGTGCCAGCAGCTTAGGGTTGTCGGGGACCTATGGCTACACCTTC. The chain links TRBV7-9 to TRBJ1-2, with a tentative D call TRBD1 (5 bases). CDR3 size: 15 residues. The germline V gene has CDR1 SEHNR and CDR2 FQNEAQ (reference sequence). V lost 1 base and J lost 4, with 13 bases in between.

The chain recombines TRBV5-1 with TRBJ2-7; weak D call: TRBD2 (6 bases). The CDR3 covers 14 residues. The germline CDR1 and CDR2 sequences are SGHRS and YFSETQ. V lost 3 bases, J lost 7 bases, and 17 bases lay in between. This CDR3 is CASSSGTASGEQYF. The CDR3 nucleotides read TGCGCCAGCAGCTCCGGGACTGCCTCGGGGGAGCAGTACTTC.

The V gene is TRBV7-3, the J gene TRBJ2-3, with 9 positions matching TRBD1. V shed 5 bases and J 3 bases; nucleotides not matched to a gene: 6. The CDR3 is 15 residues long. Germline V gene lookup returns CDR1 SGHTA and CDR2 FQGTGA. DNA for the CDR3: TGTGCCAGCAGCGAACCGGGACAGGGTACAGATACGCAGTATTTT. It specifies CASSEPGQGTDTQYF.

In DNA, the CDR3 is TGCGCCAGCAGCCAAGTTCGCCCGGGACAGGGGTTCCAATCACCCCTCCACTTT. Translation: CASSQVRPGQGFQSPLHF. V gene TRBV4-3 combines with J gene TRBJ1-6, with 10 nucleotides matching TRBD1. This CDR3 region has 18 residues. The germline V gene encodes CDR1 LGHNA and CDR2 YSLEER. V gave up 1 base and J gave up 10 bases; unmatched junction bases: 13.

This chain connects TRBV3-1 to TRBJ1-5; the match to TRBD1 covers 8 bases. Germline-derived CDR1 and CDR2 are LGHDT and YNNKEL (reference sequence). V trimming: 1 base; J trimming: 4 bases; junction bases outside the gene matches: 9. The CDR3 consists of 17 residues. The CDR3 DNA follows: TGTGCCAGCAGCCAAGCCCGGACAGGGTCGATAAATCAGCCCCAGCATTTT. Its protein product is CASSQARTGSINQPQHF.

The chain carries TRBV5-1 and TRBJ2-3; D gene ambiguous. The length of the CDR3 is 17 residues. V shed 2 bases and J shed 4 bases, with 20 bases lying between them. From germline, CDR1 is SGHRS and CDR2 YFSETQ. The CDR3 DNA sequence: TGCGCCAGCAGCTTTCAACCCGGGTCAGATGTGCCAGATACGCAGTATTTT. It specifies CASSFQPGSDVPDTQYF.

This clonotype was seen at least ten times. The chain joins TRBV20-1 to TRBJ2-7; D gene unclear. Per the germline V gene, CDR1 is DFQATT and CDR2 is SNEGSKA (reference sequence). The V end lost 0 bases, the J end lost 2 bases, and 5 bases lay between the germline ends. CDR3 length equals 12 residues. The chain's CDR3 is CSARDLTYEQYF. In nucleotides, the CDR3 is TGCAGTGCTAGAGATTTAACCTACGAGCAGTACTTC.

This chain connects TRBV19 to TRBJ2-3; 8 positions agree with TRBD2. The CDR3 contains 15 residues. Trimming took 4 bases from V and 4 from J; bases not matched to a gene: 7. The germline V gene has CDR1 LNHDA and CDR2 SQIVND (reference sequence). The CDR3 bases are TGTGCCAGTAGTACACAGCGGGGGTTCGCAGATACGCAGTATTTT. Amino acids: CASSTQRGFADTQYF. Looking up the rest from reference TRBV19 and TRBJ2-3 gives the full variable domain: DGGITQSPKYLFRKEGQNVTLSCEQNLNHDAMYWYRQDPGQGLRLIYYSQIVNDFQKGDIAEGYSVSREKKESFPLTVTSAQKNPTAFYLCASSTQRGFADTQYFGPGTRLTVL.

Turning to this clonotype: Germline is not matched at one junction end, which may reflect a read error. The rearrangement links TRBV28 to TRBJ1-2, with a weak D call TRBD1 (5 bases). CDR3 length: 14 amino acids. CDR1 is MDHEN and CDR2 is SYDVKM in the germline V gene. CDR3 amino acids: CASGLVRVTYGYTF. In nucleotides, the CDR3 is TGTGCCAGCGGTTTAGTCAGGGTGACCTATGGCTACACCTTC.

The chain links TRBV29-1 to TRBJ2-1; 11 nucleotides line up with TRBD2. V was pared by 5 bases and J by 8 bases, with 11 bases of the junction left unmatched. CDR1 is SQVTM, CDR2 ANQGSEA, per germline. This CDR3 has 15 residues. CDR3 sequence (DNA): TGCAGCGTTCAACGACTAGCGGGGCCCCTGGATGAGCAGTTCTTC. Translated, it gives CSVQRLAGPLDEQFF.

This clonotype was counted a few times. The chain recombines TRBV15 with TRBJ1-4; D unresolved. The CDR3 sequence is 13 residues long. Trimming took off 1 base at V and 6 bases at J, with 6 bases between the two ends. Per the germline V gene, CDR1 is LNHNV and CDR2 is YYDKDF (reference sequence). CDR3 loop: CATSRGTHEKLFF. In DNA, the CDR3 is TGTGCCACCAGCAGAGGGACCCATGAAAAACTGTTTTTT.

The chain employs TRBV7-9 and TRBJ2-1; the D is unclear. This CDR3 spans 14 amino acids. V was cut by 1 base and J by 6 bases, with 10 bases left in between. CDR1 SEHNR and CDR2 FQNEAQ come from the germline V gene (reference sequence). CDR3 sequence: CASSLVAGPNEQFF. The CDR3 region has the DNA TGTGCCAGCAGCTTAGTAGCCGGGCCCAATGAGCAGTTCTTC.

The V and J genes are TRBV12-3 or TRBV12-4 and TRBJ2-1; TRBD2 agrees at 9 bases. The junction had 10 bases not matched to a gene; V was cut back by 5 bases and J by 5 bases. The CDR3 is made up of 16 amino acids. The CDR3 reads CASSLHLAGLNNEQFF. The CDR3 DNA reads TGTGCCAGCAGTCTCCATCTAGCGGGGCTAAACAATGAGCAGTTCTTC.

J is TRBJ1-2 and V is TRBV29-1; 7 bases match TRBD1. Germline CDR1 is SQVTM and CDR2 is ANQGSEA. V lost 1 base to trimming and J lost 3 bases; unmatched junction nucleotides: 11. The length of the CDR3 is 16 residues. This chain's CDR3 is CSVEGTTGPGDYGYTF. The CDR3 nucleotides are TGCAGCGTTGAAGGGACGACAGGGCCCGGTGACTATGGCTACACCTTC.

This clonotype was detected only a few times. The rearrangement uses TRBV4-1 and TRBJ1-6, with a possible D match to TRBD1 (5 bases). This CDR3 is 16 amino acids long. CDR1 and CDR2 (germline): MGHRA, YSYEKL. V was pared by 1 base and J by 9 bases, with 16 bases between. In DNA, the CDR3 is TGCGCCAGCAGCCAAGTGGCGGGTCTTAGGGGTTCACCCCTCCACTTT. Amino acid sequence: CASSQVAGLRGSPLHF.

Regarding this clonotype: Germline is not matched at one junction end, which may reflect a read error. The chain links TRBV20-1 to TRBJ1-3, with a possible D match to TRBD1 (6 bases). The CDR3 has 15 residues. CDR1 DFQATT and CDR2 SNEGSKA come from the germline V gene (reference sequence). Written as DNA, the CDR3 is TGCAGTGCTCCCGACACAGGGCTTACTGAAAACATCATATATTTT. It codes for CSAPDTGLTENIIYF.

V is TRBV10-3 and J is TRBJ1-2, with 7 bases fitting TRBD1. Losses at the gene ends were 0 bases for V and 0 bases for J; bases not matched to a gene: 4. The CDR3 totals 16 residues. Germline values: CDR1 ENHRY, CDR2 SYGVKD. The CDR3 coding sequence is TGTGCCATCAGTGAGTCGGAGGGGGCGGCTAACTATGGCTACACCTTC. Amino acids: CAISESEGAANYGYTF.

The chain links TRBV29-1 to TRBJ1-5; D unresolved. From germline, CDR1 is SQVTM and CDR2 ANQGSEA. The CDR3 is made up of 13 amino acids. V was trimmed by 6 bases and J by 2 bases, leaving 11 bases between them. CDR3 sequence (DNA): TGCAGCGTGGTCGGGTCTGGCAATCAGCCCCAGCATTTT. Protein: CSVVGSGNQPQHF.

This clonotype was seen a few times. This sequence joins TRBV11-2 and TRBJ2-7, with 7 bases that match TRBD1. The CDR3 spans 14 residues. Germline CDR1 SGHAT, CDR2 FQNNGV. The V gene end was trimmed by 5 bases and the J gene end by 2 bases; junction bases not matched to a gene: 6. CDR3 in amino acids: CASSRPGTAYEQYF. As DNA, the CDR3 is TGTGCCAGCAGCCGCCCGGGGACAGCCTACGAGCAGTACTTC.

The V and J genes are TRBV7-2 and TRBJ2-3; D is ambiguous. CDR3 length equals 14 residues. Per the germline V gene, CDR1 is SGHTA and CDR2 is FQGNSA. Trimming shortened V by 1 base and J by 7 bases, and 12 bases separated the two germline ends. The CDR3 DNA reads as TGTGCCAGCAGCTTAGATTTTGTGGCAAATACGCAGTATTTT. Translating gives CASSLDFVANTQYF.

The chain links TRBV27 to TRBJ1-5; 7 nucleotides line up with TRBD1. Germline V lookup: CDR1 MNHEY, CDR2 SMNVEV (reference sequence). V lost 6 bases to trimming and J lost 4 bases; unmatched junction nucleotides: 9. The CDR3 is 15 residues long. The CDR3 reads CASSPGTEENQPQHF. The CDR3 DNA sequence: TGTGCCAGCAGCCCTGGGACAGAAGAAAATCAGCCCCAGCATTTT.